This T cell receptor (beta chain) came from a study of T cell responses to AZD1222 COVID-19 vaccine. Whole-study context: Combined were second doses at about 4 or about 12 weeks. Overall study findings and caveats: Of spike-specific TCRs, nearly half reportedly target regions left unmutated in variants. Donors skewed white British and female; clonal diversity was possibly underestimated. Spike-specific TCR breadth and depth rose after two AZD1222 doses.

Germline V gene data show CDR1 as MDHEN and CDR2 as SYDVKM. V lost 6 bases and J lost 2, with 22 bases in between. The CDR3 runs to 17 residues. Points on this clone: Its antigen remains unidentified.

Clones were read by immunoSEQ multiplex PCR, and TCRdb kept only the in-frame ones, dropping some. The sample lists 120,000 or so clones; 91% were seen once. The receptor was isolated from an adult in good health. V gene TRBV28 combines with J gene TRBJ2-5; TRBD2 is a possible D gene (7 bases). Sequencing was performed on peripheral blood, taken on day 0 of AZD1222 vaccination. The CDR3 protein is CASREGGVQPEQETQYF. The CDR3 DNA reads TGTGCCAGCAGAGAAGGGGGGGTTCAGCCTGAACAAGAGACCCAGTACTTC.